This T cell receptor beta chain was recorded in a study of cytomegalovirus exposure and HLA in healthy donors. Deletions cut 5 bases from V and 0 bases from J, with 13 bases between. The CDR3 runs 15 residues. Germline V gene lookup returns CDR1 SQVTM and CDR2 ANQGSEA. Regarding the study as a whole: An assumption of roughly uniform sequencing depth across donors underlay the presence/absence analyses. Accurate HLA-A and HLA-B prediction from TCR beta sequences was reported for most subjects. The productive fraction for most TCR beta V segments was about 87% or about 30% in an earlier analysis. Several of the most significant clusters appeared linked to common viral pathogens, based on a later analysis.

PCR employed 60 Vbeta and 13 Jbeta primers. The protocol was immunoSEQ multiplex PCR, while the TCRdb copy is restricted to in-frame clones and leaves out a portion. The sample includes just over 200,000 clones, under 70% of them seen just once. Regarding this clone: Its target is unknown.

The sequence was collected from a man between 40 and 49 years old in good health and CMV-seropositive. Sequencing was done on a sample of PBMCs. The chain employs TRBV29-1 and TRBJ1-4; D call uncertain. The CDR3 DNA reads as TGCAGCGTTCCTGAGGAACCTGCAACTAATGAAAAACTGTTTTTT. Residues: CSVPEEPATNEKLFF.